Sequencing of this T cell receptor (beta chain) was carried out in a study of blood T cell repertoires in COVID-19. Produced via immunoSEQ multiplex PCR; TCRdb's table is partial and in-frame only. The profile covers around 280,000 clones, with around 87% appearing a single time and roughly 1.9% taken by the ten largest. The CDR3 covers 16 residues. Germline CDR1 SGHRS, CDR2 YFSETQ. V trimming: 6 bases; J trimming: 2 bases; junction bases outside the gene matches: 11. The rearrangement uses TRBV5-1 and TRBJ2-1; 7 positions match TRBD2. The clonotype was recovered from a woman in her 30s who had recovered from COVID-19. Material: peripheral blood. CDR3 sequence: CASTYVSSGPYNEQFF. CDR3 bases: TGCGCCAGCACTTACGTTAGTAGCGGGCCCTACAATGAGCAGTTCTTC.